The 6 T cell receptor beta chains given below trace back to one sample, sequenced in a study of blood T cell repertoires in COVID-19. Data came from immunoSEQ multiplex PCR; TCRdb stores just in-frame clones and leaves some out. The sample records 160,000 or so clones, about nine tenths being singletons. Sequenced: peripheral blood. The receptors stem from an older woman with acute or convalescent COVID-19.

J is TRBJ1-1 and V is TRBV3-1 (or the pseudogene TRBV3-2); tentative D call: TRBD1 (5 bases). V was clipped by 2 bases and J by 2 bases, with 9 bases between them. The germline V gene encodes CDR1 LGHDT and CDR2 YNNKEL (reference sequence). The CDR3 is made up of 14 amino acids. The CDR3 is CASSQMGGNTEAFF. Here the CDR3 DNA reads TGTGCCAGCAGCCAAATGGGGGGAAACACTGAAGCTTTCTTT.

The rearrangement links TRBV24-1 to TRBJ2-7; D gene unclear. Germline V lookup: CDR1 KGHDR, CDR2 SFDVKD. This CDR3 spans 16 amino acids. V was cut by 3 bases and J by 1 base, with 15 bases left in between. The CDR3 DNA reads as TGTGCCACCAGTGATGAGTATACCGGGTTATCCTACGAGCAGTACTTC. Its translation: CATSDEYTGLSYEQYF.

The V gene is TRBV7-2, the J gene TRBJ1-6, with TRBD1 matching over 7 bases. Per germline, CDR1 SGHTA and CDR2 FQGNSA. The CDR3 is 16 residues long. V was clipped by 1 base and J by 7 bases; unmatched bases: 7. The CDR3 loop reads CASSLGQGVGNSPLHF. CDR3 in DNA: TGTGCCAGCAGCTTAGGACAGGGTGTTGGGAATTCACCCCTCCACTTT.

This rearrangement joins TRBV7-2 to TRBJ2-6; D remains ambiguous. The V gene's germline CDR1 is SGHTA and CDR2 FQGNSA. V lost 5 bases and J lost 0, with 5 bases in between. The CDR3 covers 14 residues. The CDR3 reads CASSPGSGANVLTF. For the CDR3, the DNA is TGTGCCAGCAGCCCGGGCTCTGGGGCCAACGTCCTGACTTTC.

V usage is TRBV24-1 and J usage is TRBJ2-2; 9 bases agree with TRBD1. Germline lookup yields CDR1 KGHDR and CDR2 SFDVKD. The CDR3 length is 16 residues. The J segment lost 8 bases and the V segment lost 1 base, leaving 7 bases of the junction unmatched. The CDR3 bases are TGTGCCACCAGTGATTTCACCGGGACAGGGCGTGGGGAGCTGTTTTTT. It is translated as CATSDFTGTGRGELFF.

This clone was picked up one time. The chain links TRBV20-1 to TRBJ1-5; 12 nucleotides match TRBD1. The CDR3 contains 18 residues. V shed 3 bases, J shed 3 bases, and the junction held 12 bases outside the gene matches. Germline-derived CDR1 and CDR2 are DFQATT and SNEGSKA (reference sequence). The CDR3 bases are TGCAGTGCTAGTGGATTAACGGGACAGGGGGCGTACAATCAGCCCCAGCATTTT. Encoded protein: CSASGLTGQGAYNQPQHF.